The T cell receptor beta chain under discussion was sequenced for a study of shared clonotypes between healthy human individuals. Study conclusions and caveats: The sole specimen, blood, was sampled, and tissue repertoires likely differ. Clonotype sharing among donors, it was expected, would be affected by sequencing depth.

The study enrolled healthy HIV-negative adults without recent acute infections or vaccinations as donors. Notes on this clone: The antigen is unknown.

Per the original methods: ImmunoSEQ gave junction-only sequences without quality scores, so filtering differed. Clones were read by immunoSEQ multiplex PCR, and TCRdb kept only the in-frame ones, dropping some. The V and J calls and clone size were taken over from that table, and D and trimming were inferred from the DNA. Of about 1.1 million clones in the sample, roughly 80% are singletons; the top ten hold 0.89%. Material: memory CD4+ T cells from PBMCs. Subset described: CD45RA-negative fraction. This clonotype was obtained from a man between 18 and 35 years old in good health. Some clones in this sample may be carry-over from other donors' samples.

In DNA form, the CDR3 reads TGCGCCAGCAGCCAAGAAGGAGCGGGCCATTCCGGGGAGCTGTTTTTT. It translates to CASSQEGAGHSGELFF. The chain combines TRBV4-1 with TRBJ2-2; tentative D call: TRBD2 (6 bases). V was clipped by 0 bases and J by 6 bases, with 14 bases between them. Germline CDR1 MGHRA, CDR2 YSYEKL. The CDR3 loop spans 16 amino acids.